The clone carrying this TCR beta chain was seen ten or more times. Its antigen remains unknown. This record belongs to a study of beta chain bispecific antibodies for T cell cancers. Study observations and caveats: In these mixed samples, most targeted TRBV reads derived from the leukemia cell line.

T cells were expanded from blood mononuclear cells for 2 to 3 days with anti-CD3 OKT3 or CD3/CD28 beads. TCRdb processed the 5' RACE reads anew with MiXCR; each CDR3 protein has one entry. The sample holds 15,000 to 20,000 distinct CDR3 sequences, 2% to 2.5% seen once. The sequenced sample was healthy donor T cells cultured with leukemia cells. The sequence was collected from a human donor in good health. Some clones in this sample may be carry-over from other donors' samples.

CDR3 nucleotide sequence: TGCAGTGCTAGAGTCCGGACAGACGAAGAGACCCAGTACTTC. It encodes CSARVRTDEETQYF. The rearrangement uses TRBV20-1 and TRBJ2-5, with a tentative D call TRBD1 (6 bases). Germline assignment: CDR1 DFQATT and CDR2 SNEGSKA (reference sequence). The CDR3 covers 14 residues. V lost 1 base, J lost 3 bases, and 12 bases lay in between.